These 26 T cell receptor beta chains were sequenced from one sample in a study of T cells in localized non-small cell lung cancer. Here immunoSEQ multiplex PCR was the method, and the copy in TCRdb shows in-frame clones only, minus some. The repertoire holds around 9,000 clones, with about 91% as singletons. Sequencing used peripheral blood, obtained before any cancer treatment. The origin of the receptors is a woman aged 40 to 75 with stage I squamous cell lung carcinoma.

The chain carries TRBV10-1 and TRBJ2-5, with D perhaps TRBD1 (5 bases). Germline CDR1 reads WNHNN; CDR2 reads SYGVQD (reference sequence). The length of the CDR3 is 15 residues. Trimming stripped 7 bases from V and 4 bases from J, with 19 bases between. The CDR3 spells CASNVSGRTGETQYF. The CDR3 DNA follows: TGCGCCAGCAACGTTTCGGGCCGCACAGGAGAGACCCAGTACTTC.

This clone showed up just a few times. The chain employs TRBV10-1 and TRBJ1-2; no clear D gene. V was trimmed by 7 bases and J by 4 bases, leaving 13 bases between them. The germline CDR1 and CDR2 sequences are WNHNN and SYGVQD (reference sequence). This CDR3 region has 13 residues. In DNA form, the CDR3 reads TGCGCCAGCACCATCGACCCCTCCTATGGCTACACCTTC. Amino acid sequence: CASTIDPSYGYTF.

The chain is built from TRBV2 and TRBJ1-6; D is unclear. V gave up 6 bases and J gave up 3 bases, with 6 bases separating them. The germline gives CDR1 SNHLY, CDR2 FYNNEI. The CDR3 loop spans 13 amino acids. The CDR3 sequence: CASSRVYNSPLHF. CDR3 coding DNA: TGTGCCAGCAGCCGCGTCTATAATTCACCCCTCCACTTT.

V usage is TRBV7-2 and J usage is TRBJ1-6; D unresolved. This CDR3 contains 14 residues. Trimming took 2 bases from V and 9 from J, leaving 11 bases between them. Germline V gene sequence: CDR1 SGHTA, CDR2 FQGNSA. CDR3 sequence (DNA): TGTGCCAGCAGCTTAAGCTTAGGAGCTTCACCCCTCCACTTT. Residues: CASSLSLGASPLHF.

The V and J genes are TRBV5-1 and TRBJ2-3; no clear D. V was cut by 0 bases and J by 2 bases, with 19 bases left in between. CDR3 length: 18 amino acids. The germline V gene encodes CDR1 SGHRS and CDR2 YFSETQ. This chain's CDR3 is CASSLEGVFESLTDTQYF. The DNA of the CDR3 is TGCGCCAGCAGCTTGGAGGGCGTCTTTGAGAGCCTCACAGATACGCAGTATTTT.

The chain carries TRBV9 and TRBJ1-1; possible D gene TRBD1, 6 bases. Germline loops: CDR1 SGDLS, CDR2 YYNGEE. This CDR3 is built from 13 residues. The V gene lost 4 bases and the J gene lost 1 base, with 8 bases spanning the gap. CDR3 residues: CASSKDRNTEAFF. CDR3 sequence (DNA): TGTGCCAGCAGCAAGGACAGGAACACTGAAGCTTTCTTT.

J is TRBJ2-6 and V is TRBV7-2; tentatively, D is TRBD1 or TRBD2 (6 bases each). This CDR3 region has 18 residues. Germline V lookup: CDR1 SGHTA, CDR2 FQGNSA. V gave up 1 base and J gave up 0 bases, with 13 bases separating them. For the CDR3, the DNA is TGTGCCAGCAGCTTAGTCGGCAGGGGACTCTCTGGGGCCAACGTCCTGACTTTC. Translated, it gives CASSLVGRGLSGANVLTF.

The chain employs TRBV11-3 and TRBJ2-1; possibly TRBD2 for D (6 bases). The CDR3 is 15 residues long. CDR1 and CDR2 (germline): SGHNT, YENEEA. Trimming left V 0 bases short and J 6 bases short, with 12 bases between. The CDR3 is CASSLEWRAGNEQFF. In DNA, the CDR3 is TGTGCCAGCAGCTTAGAATGGAGGGCCGGCAATGAGCAGTTCTTC.

The chain employs TRBV27 and TRBJ2-7; TRBD1 aligns across 7 bases. Germline loops: CDR1 MNHEY, CDR2 SMNVEV (reference sequence). The CDR3 sequence is 13 residues long. Trimming removed 3 bases from V and 7 bases from J; junction bases left unmatched: 6. This CDR3 is CASSFKTGLEQYF. CDR3 coding DNA: TGTGCCAGCAGTTTTAAGACAGGGCTGGAGCAGTACTTC.

This chain uses TRBV19 with TRBJ1-1; 10 bases match TRBD1. The CDR3 has 15 amino acids. CDR1 is LNHDA, CDR2 SQIVND, per germline (reference sequence). Trimming at V came to 3 bases and at J to 0 bases, leaving 1 base not matched to a gene. The CDR3 loop is CASSMTGGLNTEAFF. Here the CDR3 DNA reads TGTGCCAGTAGTATGACAGGGGGCCTGAACACTGAAGCTTTCTTT.

This clone was seen only a few times. The chain's CDR3 is CASSGDRGRNQPQHF. The CDR3 DNA reads as TGTGCCAGTAGTGGCGACAGGGGGCGAAATCAGCCCCAGCATTTT. V gene TRBV19 combines with J gene TRBJ1-5; 10 bases line up with TRBD1. CDR3 length equals 15 residues. J gave up 4 bases and V 5 bases, and 5 bases lay outside the gene matches. The germline CDR1 and CDR2 sequences are LNHDA and SQIVND (reference sequence).

This chain uses TRBV25-1 with TRBJ2-7; no reliable D call. The CDR3 totals 14 residues. CDR1 and CDR2 (germline): MGHDK, SYGVNS. V was shortened by 8 bases and J by 1 base, with 15 bases between the two germline ends. CDR3 DNA sequence: TGTGCCAGCGCCGCTTTAGGCCGGTCCTACGAGCAGTACTTC. This translates into CASAALGRSYEQYF.

The V and J genes are TRBV6-6 and TRBJ1-2, with D perhaps matching TRBD1 (5 bases). Germline-derived CDR1 and CDR2 are MNHNY and SVGAGI (reference sequence). The CDR3 sequence is 12 residues long. Trimming took off 5 bases at V and 5 bases at J, with 9 bases between the two ends. The CDR3 region has the DNA TGTGCCAGCAGTACCAGGGAATATGGCTACACCTTC. Translating it yields CASSTREYGYTF.

The chain employs TRBV27 and TRBJ2-6; no reliable D call. This CDR3 is built from 15 residues. Between the trimmed V and J ends, which lost 0 bases and 2 bases, there was a span of 5 bases. Per germline, CDR1 MNHEY and CDR2 SMNVEV (reference sequence). The CDR3 sequence: CASSLSGPGANVLTF. The CDR3 nucleotides read TGTGCCAGCAGTTTATCTGGGCCTGGGGCCAACGTCCTGACTTTC.

This chain joins TRBV5-1 and TRBJ1-6; the D is unclear. In germline, CDR1 is SGHRS, CDR2 YFSETQ. Trimming removed 6 bases from V and 7 bases from J, with 11 bases in between. CDR3 length equals 13 residues. CDR3: CASTDRVNSPLHF. The CDR3 DNA sequence: TGCGCCAGCACCGATAGGGTAAATTCACCCCTCCACTTT.

V gene TRBV6-5 combines with J gene TRBJ1-1, with no clear D. From germline, CDR1 is MNHEY and CDR2 SVGAGI. The V end lost 6 bases, the J end lost 11 bases, and 13 bases lay between the germline ends. The CDR3 is made up of 11 amino acids. The CDR3 is CASSLGVRAFF. The DNA of the CDR3 is TGTGCCAGCAGCCTCGGGGTTCGGGCTTTCTTT.

This chain links TRBV1 with TRBJ1-1. TRBV1 constitutes a pseudogene. The length of the CDR3 is 15 residues. CDR3 coding DNA: TGCACCAGCAGCCAAGTCCCCGGACCCGGGACTGAAGCTTTCTTT. Translation: CTSSQVPGPGTEAFF.

This chain links TRBV2 with TRBJ2-1, with a possible D match to TRBD1 (6 bases). The germline CDR1 and CDR2 sequences are SNHLY and FYNNEI. This CDR3 has 18 residues. The ends were cut back, 9 bases at V and 0 bases at J, with 24 bases in the middle. The CDR3 reads CARSTSYRDQSSYNEQFF. DNA for the CDR3: TGTGCCAGATCAACGTCATACAGGGACCAGAGCTCCTACAATGAGCAGTTCTTC.

CDR3 sequence reads: CASSPPYAAYEQYF. CDR3 DNA: TGTGCCAGCTCACCACCGTATGCAGCCTACGAGCAGTACTTC. The chain recombines TRBV18 with TRBJ2-7; D gene unclear. This CDR3 spans 14 amino acids. Looked up from germline, CDR1 is KGHSH and CDR2 is LQKENI. V lost 0 bases, J lost 2 bases, and 8 bases lay in between.

The CDR3 region has the DNA TGTGCCAGCTCACCTGATATGGGGACAGTAGTACACTATGGCTACACCTTC. Its protein is CASSPDMGTVVHYGYTF. The chain employs TRBV18 and TRBJ1-2, with TRBD1 matching over 7 bases. This CDR3 is built from 17 residues. Germline V lookup: CDR1 KGHSH, CDR2 LQKENI. Trimming removed 3 bases from V and 3 bases from J; junction bases left unmatched: 13.

This sequence joins TRBV6-1 and TRBJ2-7, with 9 bases matching TRBD2. CDR1 and CDR2 from the germline V gene are MNHNS and SASEGT. V gave up 9 bases and J gave up 3 bases; unmatched junction bases: 9. This CDR3 contains 14 residues. In DNA form, the CDR3 reads TGTGCCAGTCGTCTGCGGGGGGGCAGCTACGAGCAGTACTTC. Its translation is CASRLRGGSYEQYF.

The CDR3 is CASSLRQTGANVLTF. The CDR3 DNA sequence: TGTGCCAGCAGCTTAAGACAGACCGGGGCCAACGTCCTGACTTTC. The genes are TRBV7-9 and TRBJ2-6; D is possibly TRBD1 (5 bases). The length of the CDR3 is 15 residues. Germline assignment: CDR1 SEHNR and CDR2 FQNEAQ (reference sequence). V lost 2 bases to trimming and J lost 4 bases, with 9 bases between them.

This clone appeared once. Other nucleotide sequences in the sample specify the same CDR3. This sequence joins TRBV6-6 and TRBJ1-2; perhaps TRBD1 as D (5 bases). Germline V lookup: CDR1 MNHNY, CDR2 SVGAGI (reference sequence). Between the trimmed V and J ends, which lost 5 bases and 6 bases, there was a span of 16 bases. This CDR3 has 14 amino acids. CDR3 bases: TGTGCCAGCAGTATATCGGGGCAGGGAGATGGCTACACCTTC. Translating it yields CASSISGQGDGYTF.

The chain recombines TRBV2 with TRBJ1-3, with D perhaps TRBD1 (6 bases). The CDR3 runs to 14 residues. V was cut by 4 bases and J by 2 bases, with 9 bases left in between. CDR1 is SNHLY, CDR2 FYNNEI, per germline. CDR3 amino acids: CASSGNRAGNTIYF. The CDR3 nucleotides read TGTGCCAGCAGTGGTAACAGGGCTGGAAACACCATATATTTT.

This rearrangement joins TRBV11-1 to TRBJ1-2; 7 positions match TRBD1. V shed 6 bases, J shed 2 bases, and the junction held 9 bases outside the gene matches. CDR3 length equals 15 residues. Germline CDR1 reads SGHAT; CDR2 reads FQDESV (reference sequence). As DNA, the CDR3 is TGTGCCAGCAGACCAGGGGGTGGAGGAAACTATGGCTACACCTTC. It encodes CASRPGGGGNYGYTF.

This clone was seen only once. V usage is TRBV13 and J usage is TRBJ1-3; D unclear. The germline V and J ends were trimmed by 5 bases and 0 bases, with 11 bases remaining between them. The CDR3 is 15 residues long. Germline V CDR1 and CDR2: PRHDT, FYEKMQ (reference sequence). CDR3 sequence: CASSTYRPSGNTIYF. The CDR3 coding sequence is TGTGCCAGCAGCACTTATCGGCCCTCTGGAAACACCATATATTTT.